The clone carrying this TCR beta chain occurred a few times. V shed 6 bases and J shed 6 bases, with 8 bases lying between them. The length of the CDR3 is 10 residues. Germline assignment: CDR1 DFQATT and CDR2 SNEGSKA (reference sequence). The primer mix had 60 Vbeta and 13 Jbeta primers. This table comes from immunoSEQ multiplex PCR, and its TCRdb copy is limited to in-frame clones, with some not included. Among around 130,000 clones listed, roughly 88% were seen once. This sample was included in a study of cytomegalovirus exposure and HLA in healthy donors. The specimen sequenced was PBMCs. This sequence originates from a boy younger than 18 in good health and CMV-seronegative. The rearrangement uses TRBV20-1 and TRBJ1-1; the D gene is possibly TRBD1 (5 bases). CDR3 protein: CSAQGAEAFF. The DNA of the CDR3 is TGCAGTGCCCAGGGCGCTGAAGCTTTCTTT.